These T cell receptor beta chains were read from a single sample in a study of shared clonotypes between healthy human individuals. Here immunoSEQ multiplex PCR was the method, and the copy in TCRdb shows in-frame clones only, minus some. The repertoire holds about 1.1 million clones, with 75% to 85% as singletons. Sequenced: memory CD4+ T cells from PBMCs. All receptors come from a young man in good health. Some clones in this sample may be carry-over from other donors' samples. Each CDR3 is given with its conserved first and last residue. Each record gives: J gene, D gene, clone size, V gene, CDR3 DNA, CDR3 protein. A D gene is named only where the DNA matches it firmly. Size values are once, few and many counts, or a class for expanded clones, and some rows have none.

>TRBJ2-3|-|once|TRBV5-1
TGCGCCAGCACCCAGCGGGCCGCCGGCACAGATACGCAGTATTTT
CASTQRAAGTDTQYF
>TRBJ1-1|TRBD1|-|TRBV27
TGTGCCAGCAAGCCCCAGGGGGTCACTGAAGCTTTCTTT
CASKPQGVTEAFF
>TRBJ2-1|-|-|TRBV5-1
TGCGCCAGCAGCTTTGAACAGAGGTCCACTGAGCAGTTCTTC
CASSFEQRSTEQFF
>TRBJ2-5|TRBD2|many|TRBV10-3
TGTGCCATCAAGGGTCCGGGACTAGCGGGTAGAGTGGATCAAGAGACCCAGTACTTC
CAIKGPGLAGRVDQETQYF
>TRBJ1-4|-|-|TRBV11-2
TGTGCCAGCAGCTTAGAACTGACAGCAGTCTCAACTAATGAAAAACTGTTTTTT
CASSLELTAVSTNEKLFF
>TRBJ2-3|-|-|TRBV11-2
TGTGCCAGCAGCTTACCATCCCTACATACGCAGTATTTT
CASSLPSLHTQYF
>TRBJ2-7|TRBD2|-|TRBV6-4
TGTGCCAACAAACTAGCGGGATACGAGCAGTACTTC
CANKLAGYEQYF
>TRBJ2-7|TRBD2|-|TRBV11-3
TGTGCCAGCAGCCCAAAGGGACTAGCGGGACATTACGAGCAGTACTTC
CASSPKGLAGHYEQYF
>TRBJ2-3|-|-|TRBV12-5
TGTGCTAGTGGTCCCTCTGGGGGGACAGATACGCAGTATTTT
CASGPSGGTDTQYF
>TRBJ1-1|-|-|TRBV28
TGTGCCAGCAGTTTCCCACGGGGAGGGGGGAACACTGAAGCTTTCTTT
CASSFPRGGGNTEAFF
>TRBJ2-1|-|-|TRBV2
TGTGCCAGCAGTGAAACGGCGGGGGCCCACAATGAGCAGTTCTTC
CASSETAGAHNEQFF
>TRBJ1-5|-|-|TRBV7-9
TGTGCCAGCAGCTTAAGGGACAATCAGCCCCAGCATTTT
CASSLRDNQPQHF
>TRBJ2-7|TRBD2|-|TRBV7-2
TGTGCCAGCAGCCCTTACGAACTAATTAGCGGGTCCGCCTACGAGCAGTACTTC
CASSPYELISGSAYEQYF
>TRBJ2-2|-|once|TRBV5-1
TGCGCCAGCAGCTTGGCCGTGGGAGCGGCCACCGGGGAGCTGTTTTTT
CASSLAVGAATGELFF
>TRBJ2-7|-|-|TRBV7-2
TGTGCCAGCAGCTTCCGGGACGCATTCTACGAGCAGTACTTC
CASSFRDAFYEQYF
>TRBJ1-5|-|-|TRBV6-1
TGTGCCAGCAGCAGGACGGGGCCCCAGCATTTT
CASSRTGPQHF
>TRBJ2-1|TRBD1|few|TRBV6-1
TGTGCCAGCGCCGCACAGGGGGCGCGTGAGCAGTTCTTC
CASAAQGAREQFF
>TRBJ1-2|-|-|TRBV6-1
TGTGCCAGCAGTGAAGCGCGGCCCGCGGGAGGCTACACCTTC
CASSEARPAGGYTF
>TRBJ1-1|-|-|TRBV5-1
TGCGCCAGCAGCCCGCAAGCGGGGGTGAACACTGAAGCTTTCTTT
CASSPQAGVNTEAFF
>TRBJ2-5|-|-|TRBV7-8
TGTGCCAGCAGTCCCCCATCCTCAAGTAAGACCCAGTACTTC
CASSPPSSSKTQYF
>TRBJ2-1|TRBD2|-|TRBV4-1
TGCGCCAGCAGCCAAGTGGGGACTAGCGTAAATGAGCAGTTCTTC
CASSQVGTSVNEQFF
>TRBJ1-1|TRBD1|-|TRBV2
TGTGCCAGCAGGGGGACAGGGGGCCGGATGAACACTGAAGCTTTCTTT
CASRGTGGRMNTEAFF
>TRBJ2-3|TRBD2|-|TRBV11-2
TGTGCCAGCAGCTACGTGGGGGGAGGGCGCACAGATACGCAGTATTTT
CASSYVGGGRTDTQYF
>TRBJ1-1|-|-|TRBV10-3
TGTGCCATCAGTGTTTTTCCCAAGAACACTGAAGCTTTCTTT
CAISVFPKNTEAFF
>TRBJ2-1|TRBD2|-|TRBV7-2
TGTGCCAGCAGCTTAGGGGGCGGGAGGGCCTATGAGCAGTTCTTC
CASSLGGGRAYEQFF
>TRBJ2-2|-|-|TRBV5-1
TGCGCCAGCAGCCCCGTAACAGGGTACACCGGGGAGCTGTTTTTT
CASSPVTGYTGELFF
>TRBJ1-2|-|-|TRBV30
TGTGCCTGGACCCGGGGGGTTTATGGCTACACCTTC
CAWTRGVYGYTF
>TRBJ2-7|-|-|TRBV7-2
TGTGCCAGCAGCTTATATGGAGGCGGGACAAGGAACGAGCAGTACTTC
CASSLYGGGTRNEQYF
>TRBJ2-3|TRBD2|-|TRBV7-3
TGTGCCAGCAGCTTCGGCCTAGCGGGGCGGAATACGCAGTATTTT
CASSFGLAGRNTQYF
>TRBJ1-1|-|-|TRBV2
TGTGCCAGCAAAAGGGGGGGCCTCCTGAACACTGAAGCTTTCTTT
CASKRGGLLNTEAFF
>TRBJ1-2|TRBD1|-|TRBV15
TGTGCCACCAGCAGAGATGCAGGGGGCGGCTATGGCTACACCTTC
CATSRDAGGGYGYTF
>TRBJ1-1|-|few|TRBV30
TGTGCCTGGAGTAACAGGGATGAAGCTTTCTTT
CAWSNRDEAFF
>TRBJ1-2|-|-|TRBV7-6
TGTGCCAGCAGCCCCCGCCTTTGGACGGTTAACTATGGCTACACCTTC
CASSPRLWTVNYGYTF
>TRBJ1-2|-|few|TRBV4-3
TGCGCCAGCAGCCCGTCCATCATTACTAACTATGGCTACACCTTC
CASSPSIITNYGYTF
>TRBJ2-2|TRBD1|-|TRBV4-1
TGCGCCAGCAGCCAACTGGACAGGGGGGGTGGCGGGGAGCTGTTTTTT
CASSQLDRGGGGELFF
>TRBJ1-5|-|-|TRBV19
TGTGCCAGTAAGGGGGAGAGGGATGGCAATCAGCCCCAGCATTTT
CASKGERDGNQPQHF
>TRBJ1-1|TRBD1|few|TRBV4-1
TGCGCCAGCAGCCGTGGGACAGCGAACACTGAAGCTTTCTTT
CASSRGTANTEAFF
>TRBJ1-3|-|few|TRBV28
TGTGCCAGCAGCTCCAGATACTCTGGAAACACCATATATTTT
CASSSRYSGNTIYF
>TRBJ2-7|TRBD2|few|TRBV16
TGTGCCAGCAGCCAAGGACTAGCGCTTAGCTCCTACGAGCAGTACTTC
CASSQGLALSSYEQYF
>TRBJ1-1|-|once|TRBV28
TGTGCCAGCCCATCTCCCCTAGGCGGGAGTGAAGCTTTCTTT
CASPSPLGGSEAFF
>TRBJ2-7|-|-|TRBV5-1
TGCGCCAGCACCGGGACCGCGGCTGGAGGCGAGCAGTACTTC
CASTGTAAGGEQYF
>TRBJ2-6|TRBD2|-|TRBV29-1
TGCAGCGTTGACCCCCTCGCGGGAGGATCAGGGGCCAACGTCCTGACTTTC
CSVDPLAGGSGANVLTF
>TRBJ2-7|-|once|TRBV2
TGTGCCAGCAGCATATCCTACGAGCAGTACTTC
CASSISYEQYF
>TRBJ2-5|-|-|TRBV5-1
TGCGCCAGCCAGGAGGGAGTGGGTTCGGGGACCCAGTACTTC
CASQEGVGSGTQYF
>TRBJ1-5|TRBD1|-|TRBV6-5
TGTGCCAGCAGTTACTCTGGGACAGGCGATCAGCCCCAGCATTTT
CASSYSGTGDQPQHF
>TRBJ1-2|TRBD1|-|TRBV11-2
TGTGCCAGCAGCTTGGACAGGGGATATGGCTACACCTTC
CASSLDRGYGYTF
>TRBJ2-3|TRBD1|-|TRBV28
TGTGCCAGCAGTTCTCCGGGACAGGGTAGAGATACGCAGTATTTT
CASSSPGQGRDTQYF
>TRBJ2-3|-|-|TRBV7-6
TGTGCCAGCAGCTTAGATACAGATACGCAGTATTTT
CASSLDTDTQYF
>TRBJ2-5|TRBD1|-|TRBV9
TGTGCCAGCAGCGGGAACGGACAGGGGAAAGAGACCCAGTACTTC
CASSGNGQGKETQYF
>TRBJ1-1|-|few|TRBV7-2
TGTGCCAGCAGCATCCTCAGGGGACCGAACACTGAAGCTTTCTTT
CASSILRGPNTEAFF
>TRBJ2-5|-|few|TRBV11-2
TGTGCCAGCAGCTTGGCCAGTAAAGAGACCCAGTACTTC
CASSLASKETQYF
>TRBJ2-5|-|-|TRBV28
TGTGCCAGCAGTTTGGGGAATGGAGAGACCCAGTACTTC
CASSLGNGETQYF
>TRBJ2-7|TRBD1|-|TRBV5-1
TGCGCCAGCAGCCAGGACAGGGGTCTGGAGCAGTACTTC
CASSQDRGLEQYF
>TRBJ2-2|TRBD1|-|TRBV7-3
TGTGCCAGCAGCCCGGGGACAGGGAAAAGGTTTTTT
CASSPGTGKRFF
>TRBJ1-3|-|-|TRBV5-8
TGTGCCAGCAGCCGTGATTCTGGAAACACCATATATTTT
CASSRDSGNTIYF
>TRBJ1-2|-|once|TRBV2
TGTGCCAGCAGTATAAGGGGCGCTAGGGATGGCTACACCTTC
CASSIRGARDGYTF
>TRBJ1-1|-|-|TRBV7-8
TGTGCCAGCAGCTTAGTCAGGGTGTGGACTGAAGCTTTCTTT
CASSLVRVWTEAFF